This TCR beta chain emerged from a study of cytomegalovirus exposure and HLA in healthy donors. Of note for this clone: Antigen: not known.

PCR employed 60 Vbeta and 13 Jbeta primers. Libraries were prepared by immunoSEQ multiplex PCR; TCRdb keeps only in-frame clonotypes and omits some of them. The data show some 130,000 clones, around 70% seen once. Study-wide findings and caveats: Whilst most TCR sequences proved rare, a subset of public TCRs occurred across many donors.

After removal of 6 bases from V and 5 bases from J, the junction contained 9 bases not matched to a gene. The CDR3 is 14 amino acids. Germline V lookup: CDR1 SGHRS, CDR2 YFSETQ. The clonotype comes from a man aged 25 to 40 in good health and CMV-seronegative. V gene TRBV5-1 combines with J gene TRBJ2-5, with TRBD1 identical over 8 bases. The specimen sequenced was PBMCs. Here the CDR3 reads CASKTGQGWETQYF. CDR3 nucleotides: TGCGCCAGCAAAACAGGACAGGGTTGGGAGACCCAGTACTTC.